The 28 T cell receptor beta chains in this list originate from one sample, sequenced in a study of neoadjuvant anti-PD-1 for oral cavity cancer. Assay used: immunoSEQ multiplex PCR; TCRdb lists only in-frame clones, some missing. The profile shows roughly 60,000 clones, more than 65% of them singletons. The source was PBMCs, collected before nivolumab (anti-PD-1) treatment. These receptors were taken from a person aged 40 to 85 with oral cavity squamous cell carcinoma.

The chain is built from TRBV6-6 and TRBJ1-5; tentative D call: TRBD1 (5 bases). The germline V gene has CDR1 MNHNY and CDR2 SVGAGI (reference sequence). V was trimmed by 7 bases and J by 0 bases, leaving 10 bases between them. The CDR3 has 14 residues. The CDR3 reads CASKRQYSNQPQHF. The CDR3 coding sequence is TGTGCCAGCAAAAGACAGTATAGCAATCAGCCCCAGCATTTT.

The chain combines TRBV7-9 with TRBJ1-4; D might be TRBD1 (5 bases). CDR3 length equals 14 residues. V dropped 5 bases and J dropped 5 bases, with 12 bases sitting between them. The germline V gene encodes CDR1 SEHNR and CDR2 FQNEAQ (reference sequence). The CDR3 loop reads CASSLRRDNEKLFF. The CDR3 bases are TGTGCCAGCAGCCTTCGACGGGACAATGAAAAACTGTTTTTT.

The V call is TRBV19, the J call TRBJ1-1; D gene uncertain. The V gene lost 8 bases and the J gene lost 1 base, with 14 bases spanning the gap. The CDR3 runs to 14 residues. The germline CDR1 and CDR2 sequences are LNHDA and SQIVND (reference sequence). The CDR3 here is CASCPKGRNTEAFF. The CDR3, as DNA: TGTGCCAGTTGCCCCAAAGGACGGAACACTGAAGCTTTCTTT.

The chain carries TRBV5-1 and TRBJ2-3; maybe TRBD2 (5 bases). The germline V gene encodes CDR1 SGHRS and CDR2 YFSETQ. The V and J ends lost 3 bases and 6 bases respectively, with 14 bases between them. The CDR3 has 14 residues. This CDR3 reads CASSSGGSLDTQYF. CDR3 in DNA: TGCGCCAGCAGCTCAGGCGGGTCTTTGGATACGCAGTATTTT.

The chain recombines TRBV2 with TRBJ2-1, with unresolved D. CDR1 is SNHLY, CDR2 FYNNEI, per germline. This CDR3 is 10 amino acids long. V lost 8 bases, J lost 7 bases, and 6 bases lay in between. The CDR3, as DNA: TGTGCCAGCTGGAGAAATGAGCAGTTCTTC. Amino acids: CASWRNEQFF.

The gene calls are TRBV2 and TRBJ1-5; no reliable D call. In germline, CDR1 is SNHLY, CDR2 FYNNEI. This CDR3 is 12 amino acids long. Deletions cut 9 bases from V and 0 bases from J, with 6 bases between. Written as DNA, the CDR3 is TGTGCCAGTCAGTATAGCAATCAGCCCCAGCATTTT. Its translation: CASQYSNQPQHF.

The chain is built from TRBV15 and TRBJ2-3; 9 bases agree with TRBD2. CDR3 length equals 16 residues. Germline trimming cut 0 bases from V and 6 bases from J; bases unmatched to any gene: 7. Germline loops: CDR1 LNHNV, CDR2 YYDKDF (reference sequence). The CDR3 region is CATSREGGGGSDTQYF. CDR3 DNA: TGTGCCACCAGCAGAGAGGGCGGGGGGGGCTCGGATACGCAGTATTTT.

Regarding this clone: Other DNA sequences in this specimen translate into the identical CDR3. The chain uses TRBV6-1 and TRBJ2-2; D not certain. The V end lost 5 bases, the J end lost 4 bases, and 8 bases lay between the germline ends. The CDR3 is 13 residues long. Germline values: CDR1 MNHNS, CDR2 SASEGT. The CDR3 DNA reads TGTGCCAGCAGTCCCGTAGGCACCGGGGAGCTGTTTTTT. Translated, it gives CASSPVGTGELFF.

This clone was found once. CDR3 protein: CASSYSERPSNANVLTF. The CDR3 DNA reads as TGTGCCAGCAGTTACTCGGAGCGCCCCTCGAACGCCAACGTCCTGACTTTC. The chain uses TRBV6-8 and TRBJ2-6; D is unresolved. Trimming removed 0 bases at V and 7 bases at J, with 16 bases between. Per germline, CDR1 MNHGY and CDR2 SAAAGT. There are 17 residues in the CDR3.

This chain links TRBV7-8 with TRBJ2-1, with D uncertain. The CDR3 contains 15 residues. CDR1 SGHVS and CDR2 FQNEAQ come from the germline V gene. The DNA of the CDR3 is TGTGCTTGTGCCCGTGGGCGAAGCTCCTACAATGAGCAGTTCTTC. Its translation: CACARGRSSYNEQFF.

In this sample, this clone turned up once. The chain couples TRBV27 to TRBJ1-2; TRBD1 agrees at 8 bases. The CDR3 has 15 amino acids. Germline-derived CDR1 and CDR2 are MNHEY and SMNVEV (reference sequence). J lost 4 bases, V lost 0 bases, and 4 bases had no gene match. This CDR3 is CASSLSGDRGYGYTF. The DNA for the CDR3 is TGTGCCAGCAGTTTATCTGGTGACAGGGGCTATGGCTACACCTTC.

The chain uses TRBV5-6 and TRBJ1-4; tentative D call: TRBD1 (6 bases). CDR3 length: 15 amino acids. Germline values: CDR1 SGHDT, CDR2 YYEEEE. V lost 2 bases to trimming and J lost 5 bases, with 13 bases between them. The DNA of the CDR3 is TGTGCCAGCAGCTTAGTCAACAGGGAGAATGAAAAACTGTTTTTT. This codes for CASSLVNRENEKLFF. Full variable domain (rest looked up from reference TRBV5-6 and TRBJ1-4): DAGVTQSPTHLIKTRGQQVTLRCSPKSGHDTVSWYQQALGQGPQFIFQYYEEEERQRGNFPDRFSGHQFPNYSSELNVNALLLGDSALYLCASSLVNRENEKLFFGSGTQLSVL.

This clone was seen a few times. The chain is built from TRBV19 and TRBJ2-6, with 7 bases identical to TRBD1. The CDR3 extends over 15 amino acids. Germline CDR1 and CDR2: LNHDA and SQIVND (reference sequence). J gave up 2 bases and V 7 bases, and 5 bases lay outside the gene matches. The CDR3 loop reads CASNNRGAGANVLTF. The CDR3 nucleotides are TGTGCCAGTAATAACAGGGGAGCTGGGGCCAACGTCCTGACTTTC.

In its sample, this clone is medium-sized (0.01 to 0.1%). V gene TRBV10-3 combines with J gene TRBJ2-7; TRBD2 matches 7 bases. V gave up 6 bases and J gave up 0 bases; unmatched junction bases: 8. This CDR3 spans 15 amino acids. Germline CDR1 ENHRY, CDR2 SYGVKD. CDR3: CAISRETSLSYEQYF. The CDR3 DNA is TGTGCCATCAGCCGGGAGACTAGCCTCTCCTACGAGCAGTACTTC.

DNA of the CDR3: TGTGCCATCAGTGAGGCAGAAGACTACGAGCAGTACTTC. It translates to CAISEAEDYEQYF. The chain joins TRBV10-3 to TRBJ2-7; D not resolved. The germline gives CDR1 ENHRY, CDR2 SYGVKD. The CDR3 runs to 13 residues. Trimming pared 2 bases from V and 3 bases from J, leaving 8 bases between.

The V gene is TRBV21-1, the J gene TRBJ1-5; TRBD1 is taken as the D call from the table, unchecked against the DNA. TRBV21-1 is recorded as a pseudogene. CDR3 length equals 16 residues. CDR3 bases: TGTGCCAGCAGCAACAGGGATTCTGTTTGCAATCAGCCCCAGCATTTT. Amino acid sequence: CASSNRDSVCNQPQHF.

The J gene is TRBJ1-1, the V gene TRBV6-6; no clear D gene. With 2 bases removed from V and 1 base from J, the gap between germline ends came to 2 bases. The CDR3 has 12 residues. Germline loops: CDR1 MNHNY, CDR2 SVGAGI (reference sequence). Here the CDR3 DNA reads TGTGCCAGCAGTTACCCGAACACTGAAGCTTTCTTT. Its translation is CASSYPNTEAFF.

This clone was recorded a few times. This chain links TRBV6-4 with TRBJ1-3; D not certain. Trimming pared 10 bases from V and 4 bases from J, leaving 20 bases between. Per germline, CDR1 MRHNA and CDR2 SNTAGT. This CDR3 contains 15 residues. CDR3 bases: TGTGCCACTCCGAGTGTAAGAAGGAAAGGAAACACCATATATTTT. It yields the protein CATPSVRRKGNTIYF.

The chain combines TRBV5-6 with TRBJ1-2; possibly TRBD1 for D (6 bases). Germline CDR1 SGHDT, CDR2 YYEEEE. V was clipped by 1 base and J by 9 bases, with 16 bases between them. The CDR3 runs to 14 residues. CDR3: CASSLLGGVIRYTF. The CDR3 DNA reads as TGTGCCAGCAGCTTGCTCGGGGGCGTCATCCGCTACACCTTC. The variable domain in full, with the rest retrieved from reference TRBV5-6 and TRBJ1-2, is DAGVTQSPTHLIKTRGQQVTLRCSPKSGHDTVSWYQQALGQGPQFIFQYYEEEERQRGNFPDRFSGHQFPNYSSELNVNALLLGDSALYLCASSLLGGVIRYTFGSGTRLTVV.

This rearrangement joins TRBV20-1 to TRBJ2-5; the D gene is possibly TRBD2 (5 bases). V was clipped by 6 bases and J by 3 bases, with 8 bases between them. The CDR3 is made up of 11 amino acids. Germline CDR1 is DFQATT and CDR2 is SNEGSKA (reference sequence). CDR3 protein: CSAYGEETQYF. The DNA of the CDR3 is TGCAGTGCCTACGGGGAAGAGACCCAGTACTTC.

The gene calls are TRBV5-1 and TRBJ1-3; a weak D match, TRBD1 (5 bases). The CDR3 runs 17 residues. CDR1 is SGHRS and CDR2 is YFSETQ in the germline V gene. V shed 4 bases and J shed 0 bases, with 17 bases lying between them. CDR3 coding DNA: TGCGCCAGCAGCGGGGGATCAGTTCTTTTCTCTGGAAACACCATATATTTT. Amino acid sequence: CASSGGSVLFSGNTIYF.

The chain carries TRBV5-6 and TRBJ2-3; D uncertain. Trimming stripped 3 bases from V and 2 bases from J, with 4 bases between. Germline CDR1 SGHDT, CDR2 YYEEEE. This CDR3 contains 12 residues. The CDR3 reads CASSSPTDTQYF. DNA of the CDR3: TGTGCCAGCAGCTCCCCCACAGATACGCAGTATTTT.

The chain has TRBV7-9 and TRBJ2-3; D unclear. Germline V gene data show CDR1 as SEHNR and CDR2 as FQNEAQ (reference sequence). V lost 7 bases to trimming and J lost 3 bases, with 11 bases between them. The CDR3 is 13 residues long. The CDR3, as DNA: TGTGCCAGCACTTATGGACCTACAGATACGCAGTATTTT. Translating gives CASTYGPTDTQYF.

This clone was observed a few times. This chain links TRBV19 with TRBJ1-1; TRBD1 aligns across 7 bases. This CDR3 has 14 amino acids. Germline V gene data show CDR1 as LNHDA and CDR2 as SQIVND (reference sequence). J gave up 2 bases and V 5 bases, and 5 bases lay outside the gene matches. The CDR3 DNA reads TGTGCCAGTAGTTTCGGGACAGCTAACACTGAAGCTTTCTTT. Protein product: CASSFGTANTEAFF.

This chain connects TRBV18 to TRBJ1-1, with D tentatively TRBD1 (5 bases). V was shortened by 4 bases and J by 2 bases, with 14 bases between the two germline ends. The CDR3 is made up of 15 amino acids. Germline V lookup: CDR1 KGHSH, CDR2 LQKENI. CDR3 loop: CASSRDRDLNTEAFF. Here the CDR3 DNA reads TGTGCCAGCTCACGCGACCGGGACCTCAACACTGAAGCTTTCTTT.

V and J are TRBV9 and TRBJ1-2, with TRBD1 matching 10 bases. The CDR3 contains 14 residues. Trimming took 7 bases from V and 2 from J; bases not matched to a gene: 5. Germline V CDR1 and CDR2: SGDLS, YYNGEE. The CDR3 nucleotides are TGTGCCAGCTCCCCGGGACAGGGGAACTATGGCTACACCTTC. It is translated as CASSPGQGNYGYTF.

This sequence joins TRBV6-1 and TRBJ1-2; the D gene is possibly TRBD1 (6 bases). V was clipped by 4 bases and J by 4 bases, with 10 bases between them. The CDR3 consists of 13 residues. Germline CDR1 reads MNHNS; CDR2 reads SASEGT. The CDR3 protein is CASSGTGFYGYTF. DNA for the CDR3: TGTGCCAGCAGTGGTACAGGGTTCTATGGCTACACCTTC.

This chain uses TRBV29-1 with TRBJ2-3, with 13 bases aligning to TRBD2. CDR3 length: 15 residues. With V trimmed by 5 bases and J by 2 bases, 4 bases remained unmatched. Per the germline V gene, CDR1 is SQVTM and CDR2 is ANQGSEA. In nucleotides, the CDR3 is TGCAGCGTTACGACTAGCGGGGGGCCCACAGATACGCAGTATTTT. It is translated as CSVTTSGGPTDTQYF.